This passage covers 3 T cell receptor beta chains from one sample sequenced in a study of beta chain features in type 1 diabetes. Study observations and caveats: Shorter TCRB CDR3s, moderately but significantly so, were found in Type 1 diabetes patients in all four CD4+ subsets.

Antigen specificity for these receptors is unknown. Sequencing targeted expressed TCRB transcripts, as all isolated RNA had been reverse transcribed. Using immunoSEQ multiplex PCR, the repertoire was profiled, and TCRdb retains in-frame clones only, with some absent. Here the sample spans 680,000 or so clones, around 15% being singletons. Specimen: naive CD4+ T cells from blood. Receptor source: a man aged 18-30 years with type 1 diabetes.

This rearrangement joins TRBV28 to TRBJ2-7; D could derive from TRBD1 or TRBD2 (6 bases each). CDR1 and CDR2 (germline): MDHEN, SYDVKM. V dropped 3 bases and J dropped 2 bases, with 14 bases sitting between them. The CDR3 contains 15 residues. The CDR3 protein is CASSLGGATPYEQYF. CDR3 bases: TGTGCCAGCAGTTTGGGGGGCGCAACCCCCTACGAGCAGTACTTC.

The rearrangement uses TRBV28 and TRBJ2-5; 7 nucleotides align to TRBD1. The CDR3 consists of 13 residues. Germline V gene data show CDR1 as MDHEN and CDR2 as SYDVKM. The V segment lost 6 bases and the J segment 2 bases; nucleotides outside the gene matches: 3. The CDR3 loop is CASSPGQQETQYF. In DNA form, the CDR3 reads TGTGCCAGCAGCCCGGGACAGCAAGAGACCCAGTACTTC.

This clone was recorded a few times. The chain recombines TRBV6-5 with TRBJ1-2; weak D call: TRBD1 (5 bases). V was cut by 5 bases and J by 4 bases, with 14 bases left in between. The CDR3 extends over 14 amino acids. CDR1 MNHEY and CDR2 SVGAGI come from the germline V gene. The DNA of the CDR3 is TGTGCCAGCAGTAGCCCCACAGGCGGCTATGGCTACACCTTC. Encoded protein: CASSSPTGGYGYTF.